This T cell receptor (beta chain) was identified in a study of T cells after yellow fever vaccination (dated by TCRdb to the late 2010s). In the study overall: Libraries from fractions with low cell numbers were prepared with the SMART-Seq v4 Ultra Low Input RNA kit. To follow T-cell clones before and after primary and booster YFV17D yellow fever vaccination, bulk TCR alpha and beta repertoires were sequenced over time. Blood samples were taken at several timepoints before and after primary and secondary immunization, and bulk PBMC replicates and cell subsets were isolated. Two healthy male donors, one aged 18 to 29 and one aged 30 to 40 years, made up the cohort. Broad study findings and their caveats: The study included only a couple of donors, which limits how far the findings can be generalized. The secondary T-cell response was weaker than the primary response but faster, peaking on day 5 instead of day 15. Because abundant contaminating clonotypes from the bulk population could be contained in FACS-sorted repertoires, computational filtering was required. A small share of clonotypes occurred in both CD4 and CD8 compartments, likely arising from convergent recombination. Most clones expanded after primary vaccination (almost 97% of CD4 and 88% of CD8) were re-detected after the booster, suggesting that broad memory maintenance occurred.

This clonotype appeared many times. This receptor's antigen is unknown. The sample holds no much larger clone one base away, and base qualities are not on file. CDR1 is given as SGHTA and CDR2 as FQGTGA, both from the germline V gene. The CDR3 contains 13 residues, cysteine and phenylalanine counted. Only the CDR3 DNA stays, 39 bases, in frame from base 1. Trimming takes 8 bases from V and 4 bases from J, and the germline ends sit 11 bases apart. TCRdb lists the instrument as Illumina NovaSeq 6000. TCR cDNA was made using 5'RACE template switching, a step that added a universal primer site and unique molecular identifiers. cDNA synthesis was primed from both the TCR alpha and TCR beta constant segments. Library amplification involved two PCR steps, and the second step added sample barcodes and sequencing adapters. Sequencing of libraries was performed on Illumina HiSeq 2500 (2x100 bp) or NovaSeq (2x150 bp). Processing in the source paper ran as follows. MIGEC handled demultiplexing of reads and collapsing into UMI consensus sequences, while MiXCR performed V(D)J alignment. Vaccine-responding clonotypes were defined with edgeR using replicate PBMC samples, requiring FDR below 0.01 and a log2 fold change above 5 up to day 15. Bulk clonotypes were assigned CD4 or CD8 identity according to which sequenced CD4 or CD8 repertoire held them at higher abundance. The raw public reads went through TCRdb reprocessing: fastp at Q25, MiXCR clone calling, in-frame beta chains kept. Rows are combined by CDR3 protein, so each entry shows the most common genes and DNA. The V and J calls here are based on TCRdb, not the publication. The sample records 230,000 or so distinct CDR3 sequences, roughly 3.5% of which are singletons. The ten biggest clones cover about a fifth of the sample.

The treatment or condition tag for this specimen amounts to: live attenuated yellow fever vaccine strain. At each blood-draw timepoint, two biological replicates of bulk PBMCs were obtained. A standard Ficoll-Paque protocol was used to isolate PBMCs from peripheral blood. RNA was extracted with TriZol from bulk PBMCs, CD4 and CD8 fractions, and dextramer-positive and dextramer-negative fractions. Sample: PBMCs, taken 15 days after the yellow fever booster vaccination. The V gene is TRBV7-3 and the J gene is TRBJ2-2; the D gene is perhaps TRBD2, on 7 matching bases. The sequence was obtained from a man aged 18 to 29 who received the YFV17D yellow fever vaccine. The CDR3 has the sequence CASGGASTGELFF. The DNA is as follows: TGTGCCAGCGGGGGGGCCTCCACCGGGGAGCTGTTTTTT.